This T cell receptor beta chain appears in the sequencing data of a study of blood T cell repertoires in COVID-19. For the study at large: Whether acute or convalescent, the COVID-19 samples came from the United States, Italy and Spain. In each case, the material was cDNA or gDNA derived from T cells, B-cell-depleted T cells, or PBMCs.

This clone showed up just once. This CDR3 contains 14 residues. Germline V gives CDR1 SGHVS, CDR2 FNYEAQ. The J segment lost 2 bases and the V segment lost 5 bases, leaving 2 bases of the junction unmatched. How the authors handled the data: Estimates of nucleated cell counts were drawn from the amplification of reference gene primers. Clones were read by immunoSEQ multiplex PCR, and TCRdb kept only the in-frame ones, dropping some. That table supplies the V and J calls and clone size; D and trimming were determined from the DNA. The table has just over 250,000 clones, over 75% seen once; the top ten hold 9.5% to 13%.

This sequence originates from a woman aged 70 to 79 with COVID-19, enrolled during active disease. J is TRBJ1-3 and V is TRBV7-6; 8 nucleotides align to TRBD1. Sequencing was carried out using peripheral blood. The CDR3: CASSPTGAGNTIYF. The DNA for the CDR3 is TGTGCCAGCAGCCCGACAGGGGCTGGAAACACCATATATTTT.